Each of the 9 T cell receptor beta chains below was sequenced from the same sample in a study of T cell responses to AZD1222 COVID-19 vaccine. Sequencing used immunoSEQ multiplex PCR; TCRdb keeps in-frame clones, though not all of them. The profile shows roughly 130,000 clones, approximately 85% of them singletons. Sequenced material: peripheral blood, taken on day 0 of MenACWY control vaccination. Every receptor here comes from an adult in good health.

V gene TRBV27 combines with J gene TRBJ1-1; a weak D match, TRBD1 (5 bases). Germline V gene lookup returns CDR1 MNHEY and CDR2 SMNVEV (reference sequence). Between the trimmed V and J ends, which lost 2 bases and 8 bases, there was a span of 15 bases. The CDR3 runs to 14 residues. The CDR3 sequence is CASSLLTVMYEAFF. The CDR3 DNA follows: TGTGCCAGCAGTTTACTGACAGTTATGTACGAAGCTTTCTTT.

The V and J genes are TRBV27 and TRBJ2-7, with D possibly matching TRBD2 (6 bases). Germline assignment: CDR1 MNHEY and CDR2 SMNVEV (reference sequence). The CDR3 spans 14 residues. V was clipped by 3 bases and J by 6 bases, with 15 bases between them. CDR3 sequence reads: CASSLGNTGVEQYF. The CDR3 DNA is TGTGCCAGCAGTTTGGGCAACACGGGAGTCGAGCAGTACTTC.

This clone was detected only a few times. This chain uses TRBV7-9 with TRBJ1-4; weak D call: TRBD1 (5 bases). V lost 5 bases, J lost 14 bases, and 9 bases lay in between. This CDR3 spans 10 amino acids. Germline loops: CDR1 SEHNR, CDR2 FQNEAQ (reference sequence). CDR3 amino acids: CASSPGGLFF. CDR3 DNA sequence: TGTGCCAGCAGCCCCGGGGGGCTGTTTTTT. Variable domain in full (rest from reference TRBV7-9 and TRBJ1-4): DTGVSQNPRHKITKRGQNVTFRCDPISEHNRLYWYRQTLGQGPEFLTYFQNEAQLEKSRLLSDRFSAERPKGSFSTLEIQRTEQGDSAMYLCASSPGGLFFGSGTQLSVL.

The chain uses TRBV11-2 and TRBJ2-1; D unresolved. The CDR3 has 15 residues. Germline-derived CDR1 and CDR2 are SGHAT and FQNNGV. Deletions cut 0 bases from V and 9 bases from J, with 15 bases between. The CDR3 here is CASSLERDQAIEQFF. DNA of the CDR3: TGTGCCAGCAGCTTAGAGCGAGACCAGGCAATTGAGCAGTTCTTC.

This clone has more than one count but fewer than ten. This chain links TRBV27 with TRBJ1-5; D is ambiguous. V was shortened by 6 bases and J by 7 bases, with 16 bases between the two germline ends. The germline V gene encodes CDR1 MNHEY and CDR2 SMNVEV (reference sequence). The CDR3 runs 14 residues. The CDR3, as DNA: TGTGCCAGCAGCCGACACCCCCCTGGGCAGCCCCAGCATTTT. This codes for CASSRHPPGQPQHF.

The chain couples TRBV19 to TRBJ1-5; tentative D call: TRBD1 (5 bases). The CDR3 has 14 amino acids. Per the germline V gene, CDR1 is LNHDA and CDR2 is SQIVND (reference sequence). The V gene lost 5 bases and the J gene lost 2 bases, with 10 bases spanning the gap. CDR3 DNA sequence: TGTGCCAGTAGTCCCACAGGACGCAATCAGCCCCAGCATTTT. Translation: CASSPTGRNQPQHF.

Details on this clone: Other DNA sequences within the sample encode an identical CDR3. This chain joins TRBV28 and TRBJ2-7; no firm D call. This CDR3 spans 13 amino acids. Trimming removed 3 bases from V and 2 bases from J, with 8 bases in between. Germline V gene lookup returns CDR1 MDHEN and CDR2 SYDVKM. The CDR3 protein is CASSFGQTYEQYF. The DNA for the CDR3 is TGTGCCAGCAGTTTTGGCCAAACCTACGAGCAGTACTTC.

The chain employs TRBV3-1 (or the pseudogene TRBV3-2) and TRBJ2-2, with D possibly being TRBD2 (7 bases). Germline V gene data show CDR1 as LGHDT and CDR2 as YNNKEL (reference sequence). There are 16 residues in the CDR3. Trimming shortened V by 1 base and J by 6 bases, and 15 bases separated the two germline ends. The CDR3 spells CASSQVGGALAGELFF. Here the CDR3 DNA reads TGTGCCAGCAGCCAAGTAGGGGGGGCTCTGGCCGGGGAGCTGTTTTTT.

CDR3 nucleotide sequence: TGCGCCAGCAGCTTGGCCGTAGGGGTTACGGATTCACCCCTCCACTTT. Protein sequence: CASSLAVGVTDSPLHF. The chain recombines TRBV5-1 with TRBJ1-6; D is perhaps TRBD1 (5 bases). Germline CDR1 and CDR2: SGHRS and YFSETQ. Trimming took 0 bases from V and 8 from J, leaving 15 bases between them. The length of the CDR3 is 16 residues.